This section outlines one T cell receptor (beta chain) sequence together with its context. No antigen is known for it. This entry is derived from a study of identical twins. Study findings and constraints: Sequences that were beta out-of-frame showed weaker excess twin sharing. Invariant cells of the MAIT and iNKT types might have partly distorted the zero-insertion analyses.

In TCRdb, the 5' RACE reads were re-called with MiXCR into one record per CDR3 protein. The sample lists roughly 750,000 distinct CDR3 sequences, 21% occurring once. These data were also filed under a second study, of T cells expressing NK-cell markers. As that report states: The TCR beta repertoires were obtained from sorted CD3+CD56+NKG2C+, CD3+CD56+NKG2C- and CD3+CD56-NKG2C+ T cells. Seven of eight sequenced donors tested HCMV-seropositive; one tested seronegative.

The sample was PBMCs. The sequence derives from a woman aged 18 to 35 in good health.

In DNA form, the CDR3 reads TGTGCCAGCAGCGTAGGGGACGGACCTAATTCACCCCTCCACTTT. Amino acid sequence: CASSVGDGPNSPLHF. This chain uses TRBV9 with TRBJ1-6, with a possible D match to TRBD1 (5 bases). Per germline, CDR1 SGDLS and CDR2 YYNGEE. The V and J ends lost 0 bases and 6 bases respectively, with 10 bases between them. The CDR3 extends over 15 amino acids.